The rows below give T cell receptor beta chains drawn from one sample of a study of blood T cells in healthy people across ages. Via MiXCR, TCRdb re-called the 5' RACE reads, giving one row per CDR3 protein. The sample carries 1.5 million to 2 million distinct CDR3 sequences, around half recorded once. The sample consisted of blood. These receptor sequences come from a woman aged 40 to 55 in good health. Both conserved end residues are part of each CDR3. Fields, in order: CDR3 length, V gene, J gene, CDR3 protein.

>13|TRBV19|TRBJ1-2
CASLDSLLDGYTF
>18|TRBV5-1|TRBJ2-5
CASSLGLAGDQYQETQYF
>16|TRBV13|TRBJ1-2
CASSLGPGAYDYGYTF
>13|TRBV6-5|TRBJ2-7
CASSDRSSHEQYF
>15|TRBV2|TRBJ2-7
CASRDRGLSSYEQYF
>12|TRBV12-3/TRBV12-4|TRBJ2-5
CASSSFGKTQYF
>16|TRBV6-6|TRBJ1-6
CASSSATGTASSPLHF
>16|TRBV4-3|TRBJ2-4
CASSQTAGRFTGEQYF
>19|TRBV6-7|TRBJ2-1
CASSYKDLVFLSSYNEQFF
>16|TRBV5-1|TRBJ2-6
CASSLTRTGWANVLTF
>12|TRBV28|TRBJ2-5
CASASGTKEQYF
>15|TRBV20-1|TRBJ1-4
CSARLGRATNEKLFF
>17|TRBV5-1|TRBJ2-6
CASSSAGGGSGANVLTF